These 6 T cell receptor beta chains were sequenced from one sample in a study of T cells in Graves' hyperthyroidism and ophthalmopathy (dated by TCRdb to about 2019). Library prep was done by multiplex PCR. Sequencer: Illumina HiSeq 2000. The TCR beta CDR3 regions were amplified from RNA transcripts. A first-round RT-PCR of the TCR CDR3 used the HTBI primer set with the Qiagen OneStep RT-PCR kit. Starting from the raw public reads, TCRdb applied fastp trimming at Q25, assembled clones with MiXCR and retained in-frame beta chains. Identical CDR3 proteins give one entry, which carries the most common genes and DNA. In this sample the table shows 250,000 to 350,000 distinct CDR3 sequences, over 20% of which occur a single time. The ten most abundant clones make up around 60% of the sample. Source material: blood. The receptors stem from a man aged 30 to 45 with Graves' ophthalmopathy.

This clonotype was observed a few times. V and J are TRBV25-1 and TRBJ2-5; tentatively, D is TRBD1 or TRBD2 (5 bases each). This CDR3 contains 17 residues. The germline V and J ends were trimmed by 0 bases and 0 bases, with 14 bases remaining between them. Germline V lookup: CDR1 MGHDK, CDR2 SYGVNS. The DNA for the CDR3 is TGTGCCAGCAGTGAATACGGCAGGGCGGGTTACCAAGAGACCCAGTACTTC. Its protein is CASSEYGRAGYQETQYF.

This clonotype has at least ten counts. This chain uses TRBV28 with TRBJ1-1; no clear D gene. Deletions cut 1 base from V and 6 bases from J, with 15 bases between. Germline values: CDR1 MDHEN, CDR2 SYDVKM. CDR3 size: 15 residues. The CDR3 DNA reads TGTGCCAGCAGTTTATTTCGTACGGGGAGCGCTGAAGCTTTCTTT. This translates into CASSLFRTGSAEAFF.

There are a few counts of this clonotype. This chain connects TRBV6-1 to TRBJ2-3; 15 bases are shared with TRBD2. The V and J ends lost 6 bases and 1 base, in that order; junction bases with no gene match: 5. Germline loops: CDR1 MNHNS, CDR2 SASEGT. The CDR3 consists of 17 residues. The CDR3 sequence is CASSGTSGRLRTDTQYF. The DNA for the CDR3 is TGTGCCAGCAGCGGGACTAGCGGGAGGCTTCGCACAGATACGCAGTATTTT.

This clonotype was found a few times. The V and J genes are TRBV6-1 and TRBJ1-5; D uncertain. Trimming took 6 bases from V and 0 from J, leaving 12 bases between them. CDR3 size: 15 residues. Germline-derived CDR1 and CDR2 are MNHNS and SASEGT. CDR3 nucleotides: TGTGCCAGCAGACAGATTGATTCTAGCAATCAGCCCCAGCATTTT. Protein sequence: CASRQIDSSNQPQHF.

This clonotype was seen a handful of times. This chain's CDR3 is CSVKHGNQPQHF. CDR3 nucleotide sequence: TGCAGCGTTAAACATGGCAATCAGCCCCAGCATTTT. J is TRBJ1-5 and V is TRBV29-1; D unresolved. Trimming left V 5 bases short and J 2 bases short, with 7 bases between. The CDR3 loop spans 12 amino acids. Germline CDR1 reads SQVTM; CDR2 reads ANQGSEA.

This clonotype was detected only a few times. This chain joins TRBV18 and TRBJ2-5, with TRBD1 matching 9 bases. Germline assignment: CDR1 KGHSH and CDR2 LQKENI. The length of the CDR3 is 16 residues. The V gene end was trimmed by 2 bases and the J gene end by 4 bases; junction bases not matched to a gene: 8. In nucleotides, the CDR3 is TGTGCCAGCTCACCATTAAGCGACAGGGGGGGAGAGACCCAGTACTTC. It encodes CASSPLSDRGGETQYF.